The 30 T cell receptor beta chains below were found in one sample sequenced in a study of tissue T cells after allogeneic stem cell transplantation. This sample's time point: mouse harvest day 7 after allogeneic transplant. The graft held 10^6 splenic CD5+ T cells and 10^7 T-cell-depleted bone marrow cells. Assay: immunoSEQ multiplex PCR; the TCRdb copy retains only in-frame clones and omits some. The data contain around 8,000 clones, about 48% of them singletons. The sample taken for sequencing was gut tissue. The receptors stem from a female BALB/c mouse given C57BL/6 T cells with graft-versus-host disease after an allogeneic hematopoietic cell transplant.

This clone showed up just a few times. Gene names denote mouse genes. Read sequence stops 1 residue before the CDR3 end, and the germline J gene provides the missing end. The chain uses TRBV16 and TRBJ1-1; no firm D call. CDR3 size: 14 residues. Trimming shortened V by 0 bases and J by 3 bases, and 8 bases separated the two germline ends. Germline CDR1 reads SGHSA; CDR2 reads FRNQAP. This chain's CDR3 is CASSLEGRDTEVFF. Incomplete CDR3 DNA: TGTGCAAGCAGCTTAGAGGGGAGAGACACAGAAGTCTTC.

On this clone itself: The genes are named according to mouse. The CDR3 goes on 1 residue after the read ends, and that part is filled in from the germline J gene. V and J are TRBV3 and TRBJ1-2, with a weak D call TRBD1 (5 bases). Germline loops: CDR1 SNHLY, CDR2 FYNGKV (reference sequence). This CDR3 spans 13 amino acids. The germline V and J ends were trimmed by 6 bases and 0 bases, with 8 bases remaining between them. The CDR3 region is CASSRTSNSDYTF. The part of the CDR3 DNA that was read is TGTGCCAGCAGTCGGACATCAAACTCCGACTACACC.

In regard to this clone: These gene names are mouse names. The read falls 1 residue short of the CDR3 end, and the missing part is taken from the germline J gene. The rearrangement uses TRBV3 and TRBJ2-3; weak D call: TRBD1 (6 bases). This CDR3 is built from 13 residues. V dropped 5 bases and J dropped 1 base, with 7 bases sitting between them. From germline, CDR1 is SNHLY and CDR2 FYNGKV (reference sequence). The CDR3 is CASSEGGAETLYF. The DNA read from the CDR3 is TGTGCCAGCAGCGAGGGGGGTGCAGAAACGCTGTAT.

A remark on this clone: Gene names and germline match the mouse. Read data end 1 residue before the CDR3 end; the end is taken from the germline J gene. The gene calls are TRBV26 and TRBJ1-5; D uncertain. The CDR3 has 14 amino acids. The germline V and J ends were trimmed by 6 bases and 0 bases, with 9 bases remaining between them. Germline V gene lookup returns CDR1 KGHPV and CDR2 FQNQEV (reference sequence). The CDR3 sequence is CASSPGNNNQAPLF. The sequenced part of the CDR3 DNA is TGTGCCAGCAGCCCCGGGAATAACAACCAGGCTCCGCTT.

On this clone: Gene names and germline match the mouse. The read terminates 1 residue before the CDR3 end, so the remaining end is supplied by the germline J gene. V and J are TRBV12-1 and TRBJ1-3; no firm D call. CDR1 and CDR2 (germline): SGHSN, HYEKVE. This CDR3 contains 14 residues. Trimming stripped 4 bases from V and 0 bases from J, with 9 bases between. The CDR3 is CASSPGNSGNTLYF. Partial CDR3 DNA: TGTGCCAGCTCCCCCGGTAATTCTGGAAATACGCTCTAT.

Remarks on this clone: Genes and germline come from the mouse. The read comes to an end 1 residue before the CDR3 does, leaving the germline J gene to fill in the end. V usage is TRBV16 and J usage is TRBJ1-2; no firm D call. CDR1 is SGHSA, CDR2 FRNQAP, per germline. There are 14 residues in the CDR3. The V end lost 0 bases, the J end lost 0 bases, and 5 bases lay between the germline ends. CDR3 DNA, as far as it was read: TGTGCAAGCAGCTTAGATCATGCAAACTCCGACTACACC. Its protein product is CASSLDHANSDYT. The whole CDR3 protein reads CASSLDHANSDYTF.

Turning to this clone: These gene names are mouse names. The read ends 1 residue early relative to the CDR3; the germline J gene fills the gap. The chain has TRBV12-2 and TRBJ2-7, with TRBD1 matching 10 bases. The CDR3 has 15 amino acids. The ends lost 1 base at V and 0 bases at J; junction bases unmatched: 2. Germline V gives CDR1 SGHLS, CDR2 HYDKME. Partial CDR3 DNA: TGTGCCAGCTCTCTGGGACAGGGGACCTCCTATGAACAGTAC. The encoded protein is CASSLGQGTSYEQY. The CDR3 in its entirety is CASSLGQGTSYEQYF.

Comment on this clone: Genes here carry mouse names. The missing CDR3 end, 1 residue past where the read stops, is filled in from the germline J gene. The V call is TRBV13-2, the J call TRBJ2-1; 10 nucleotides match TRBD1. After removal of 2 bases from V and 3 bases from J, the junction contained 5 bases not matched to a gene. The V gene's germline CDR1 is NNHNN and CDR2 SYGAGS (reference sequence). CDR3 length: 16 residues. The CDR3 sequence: CASGEWGDRGYAEQFF. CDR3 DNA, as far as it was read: TGTGCCAGCGGTGAGTGGGGGGACAGGGGCTATGCTGAGCAGTTC.

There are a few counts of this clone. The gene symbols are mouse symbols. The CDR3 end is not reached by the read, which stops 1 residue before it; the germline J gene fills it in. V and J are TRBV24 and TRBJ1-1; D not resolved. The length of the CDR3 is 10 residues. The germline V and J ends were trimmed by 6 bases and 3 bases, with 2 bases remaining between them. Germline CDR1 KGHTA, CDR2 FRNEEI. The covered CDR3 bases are TGTGCCAGCAGGGACACAGAAGTCTTC. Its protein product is CASRDTEVF. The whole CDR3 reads CASRDTEVFF.

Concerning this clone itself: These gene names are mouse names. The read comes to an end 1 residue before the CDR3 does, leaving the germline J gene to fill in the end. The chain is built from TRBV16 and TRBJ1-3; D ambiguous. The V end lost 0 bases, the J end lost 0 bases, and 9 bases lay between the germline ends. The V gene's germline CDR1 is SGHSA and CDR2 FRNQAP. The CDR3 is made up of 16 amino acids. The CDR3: CASSLDRGLSGNTLYF. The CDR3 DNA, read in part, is TGTGCAAGCAGCTTAGATCGCGGTCTTTCTGGAAATACGCTCTAT.

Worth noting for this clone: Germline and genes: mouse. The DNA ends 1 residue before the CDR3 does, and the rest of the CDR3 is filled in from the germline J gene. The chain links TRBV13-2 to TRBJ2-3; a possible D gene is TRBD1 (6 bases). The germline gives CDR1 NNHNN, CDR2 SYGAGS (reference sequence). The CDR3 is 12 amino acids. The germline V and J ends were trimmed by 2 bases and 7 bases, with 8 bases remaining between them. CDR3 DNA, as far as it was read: TGTGCCAGCGGTGAGGGACAAAAAACGCTGTAT. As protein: CASGEGQKTLY. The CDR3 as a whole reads CASGEGQKTLYF.

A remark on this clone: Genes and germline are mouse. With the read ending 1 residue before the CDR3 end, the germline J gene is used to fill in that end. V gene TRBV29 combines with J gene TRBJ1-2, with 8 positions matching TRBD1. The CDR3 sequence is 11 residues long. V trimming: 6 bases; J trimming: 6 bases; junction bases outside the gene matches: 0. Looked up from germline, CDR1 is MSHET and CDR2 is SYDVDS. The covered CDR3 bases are TGTGCTAGCAGGACAGGGGCCGACTACACC. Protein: CASRTGADYT. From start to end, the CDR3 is CASRTGADYTF.

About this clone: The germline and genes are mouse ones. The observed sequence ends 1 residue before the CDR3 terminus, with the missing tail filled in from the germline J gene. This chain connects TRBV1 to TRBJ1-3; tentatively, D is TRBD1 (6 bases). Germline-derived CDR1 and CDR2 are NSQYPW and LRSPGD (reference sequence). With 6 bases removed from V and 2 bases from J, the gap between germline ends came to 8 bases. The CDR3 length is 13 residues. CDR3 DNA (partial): TGCACCTGCAGCCCAGGGGCTGGAAATACGCTCTAT. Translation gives CTCSPGAGNTLY. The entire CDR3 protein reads CTCSPGAGNTLYF.

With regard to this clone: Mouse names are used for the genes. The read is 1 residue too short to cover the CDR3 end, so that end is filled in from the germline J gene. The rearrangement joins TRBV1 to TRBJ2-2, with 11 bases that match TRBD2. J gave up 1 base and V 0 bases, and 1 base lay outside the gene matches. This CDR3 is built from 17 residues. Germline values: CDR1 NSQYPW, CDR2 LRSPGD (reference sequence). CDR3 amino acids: CTCSADGTGGNTGQLYF. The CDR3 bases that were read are TGCACCTGCAGTGCAGATGGGACTGGGGGAAACACCGGGCAGCTCTAC.

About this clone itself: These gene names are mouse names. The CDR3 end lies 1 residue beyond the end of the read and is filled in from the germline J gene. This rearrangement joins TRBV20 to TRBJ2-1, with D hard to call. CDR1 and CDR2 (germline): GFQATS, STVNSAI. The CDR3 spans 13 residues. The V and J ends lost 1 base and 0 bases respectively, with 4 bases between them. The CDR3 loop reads CGARVNNYAEQFF. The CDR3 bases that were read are TGTGGTGCTAGGGTCAATAACTATGCTGAGCAGTTC.

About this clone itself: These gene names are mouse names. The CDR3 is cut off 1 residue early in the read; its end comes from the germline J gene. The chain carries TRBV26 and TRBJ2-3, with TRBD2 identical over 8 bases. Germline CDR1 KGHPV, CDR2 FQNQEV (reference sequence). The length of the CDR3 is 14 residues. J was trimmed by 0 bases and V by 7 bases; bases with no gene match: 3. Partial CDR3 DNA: TGTGCCAGCATCCTGGGGGGTAGTGCAGAAACGCTGTAT. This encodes CASILGGSAETLY. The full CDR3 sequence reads CASILGGSAETLYF.

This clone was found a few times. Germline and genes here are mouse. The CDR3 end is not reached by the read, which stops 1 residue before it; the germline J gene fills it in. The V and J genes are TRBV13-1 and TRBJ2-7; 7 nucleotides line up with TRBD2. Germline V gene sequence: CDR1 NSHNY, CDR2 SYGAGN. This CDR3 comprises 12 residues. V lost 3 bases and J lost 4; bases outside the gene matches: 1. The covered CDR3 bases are TGTGCCAGCAGTGGGACTGGTTATGAACAGTAC. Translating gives CASSGTGYEQY. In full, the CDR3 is CASSGTGYEQYF.

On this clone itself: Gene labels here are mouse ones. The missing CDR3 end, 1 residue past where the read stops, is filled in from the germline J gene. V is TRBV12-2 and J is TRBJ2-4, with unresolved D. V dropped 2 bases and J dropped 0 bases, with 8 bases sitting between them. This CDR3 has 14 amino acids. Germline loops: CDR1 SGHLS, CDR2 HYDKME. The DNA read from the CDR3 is TGTGCCAGCTCTCCCTTGGGTAGTCAAAACACCTTGTAC. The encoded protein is CASSPLGSQNTLY. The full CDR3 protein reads CASSPLGSQNTLYF.

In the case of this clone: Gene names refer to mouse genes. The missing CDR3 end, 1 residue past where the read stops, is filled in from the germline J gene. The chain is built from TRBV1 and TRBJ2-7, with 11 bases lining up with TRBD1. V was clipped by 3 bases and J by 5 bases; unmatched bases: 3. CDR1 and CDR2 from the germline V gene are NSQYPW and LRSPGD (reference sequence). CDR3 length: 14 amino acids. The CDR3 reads CTCSARDRGNEQYF. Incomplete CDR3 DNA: TGCACCTGCAGTGCGAGGGACAGGGGGAATGAACAGTAC.

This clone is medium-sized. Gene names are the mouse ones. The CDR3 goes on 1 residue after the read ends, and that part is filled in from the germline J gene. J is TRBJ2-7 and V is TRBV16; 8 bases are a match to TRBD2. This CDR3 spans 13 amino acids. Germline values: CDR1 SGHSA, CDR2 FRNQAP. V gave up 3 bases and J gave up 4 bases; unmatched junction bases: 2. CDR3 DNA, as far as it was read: TGTGCAAGCAGCTTCCCTGGGGGGTATGAACAGTAC. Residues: CASSFPGGYEQY. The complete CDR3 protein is CASSFPGGYEQYF.

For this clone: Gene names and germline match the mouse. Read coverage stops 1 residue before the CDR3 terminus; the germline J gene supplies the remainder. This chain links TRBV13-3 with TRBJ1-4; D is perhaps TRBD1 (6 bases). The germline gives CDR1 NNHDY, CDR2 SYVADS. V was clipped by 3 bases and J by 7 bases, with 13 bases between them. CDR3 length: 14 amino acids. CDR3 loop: CASSGAGAGERLFF. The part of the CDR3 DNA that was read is TGTGCCAGCAGTGGGGCGGGGGCCGGCGAAAGATTATTT.

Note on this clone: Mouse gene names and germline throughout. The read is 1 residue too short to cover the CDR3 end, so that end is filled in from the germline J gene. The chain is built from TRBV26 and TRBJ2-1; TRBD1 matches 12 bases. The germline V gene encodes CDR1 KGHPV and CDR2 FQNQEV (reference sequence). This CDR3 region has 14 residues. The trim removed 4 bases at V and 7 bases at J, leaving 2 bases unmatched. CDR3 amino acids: CASSRDRGRAEQFF. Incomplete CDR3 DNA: TGTGCCAGCAGTCGGGACAGGGGGCGAGCTGAGCAGTTC.

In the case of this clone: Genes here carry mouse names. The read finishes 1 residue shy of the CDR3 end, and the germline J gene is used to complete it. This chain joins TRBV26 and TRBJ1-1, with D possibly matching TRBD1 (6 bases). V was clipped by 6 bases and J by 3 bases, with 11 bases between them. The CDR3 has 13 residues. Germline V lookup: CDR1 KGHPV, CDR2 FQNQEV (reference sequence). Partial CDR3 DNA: TGTGCCAGCAGCCCGGGACACCACACAGAAGTCTTC. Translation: CASSPGHHTEVF. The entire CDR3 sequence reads CASSPGHHTEVFF.

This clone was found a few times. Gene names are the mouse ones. The DNA read from the CDR3 is TGTGCCAGCAGTCTCCGGGACGGAAACACAGAAGTCTTC. This gives the protein CASSLRDGNTEVF. The whole CDR3 sequence reads CASSLRDGNTEVFF. The chain is built from TRBV26 and TRBJ1-1, with a weak D call TRBD1 (5 bases). The CDR3 end falls 1 residue outside the read, so it is completed with the germline J gene. The CDR3 runs to 14 residues. Germline V lookup: CDR1 KGHPV, CDR2 FQNQEV (reference sequence). V was clipped by 3 bases and J by 1 base, with 9 bases between them.

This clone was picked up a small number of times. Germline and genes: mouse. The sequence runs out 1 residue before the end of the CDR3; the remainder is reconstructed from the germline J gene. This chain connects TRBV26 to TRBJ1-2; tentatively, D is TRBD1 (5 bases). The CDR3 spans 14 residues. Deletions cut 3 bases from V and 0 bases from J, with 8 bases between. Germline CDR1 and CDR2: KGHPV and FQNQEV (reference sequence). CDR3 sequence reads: CASSLTGPNSDYTF. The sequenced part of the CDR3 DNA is TGTGCCAGCAGTCTAACAGGACCAAACTCCGACTACACC.

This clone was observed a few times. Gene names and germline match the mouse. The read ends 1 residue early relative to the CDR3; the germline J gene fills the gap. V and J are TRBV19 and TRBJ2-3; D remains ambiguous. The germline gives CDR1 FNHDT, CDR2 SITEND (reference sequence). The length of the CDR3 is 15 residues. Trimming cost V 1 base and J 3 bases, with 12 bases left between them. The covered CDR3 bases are TGTGCCAGCAGTATACAACAGTATGGGGCAGAAACGCTGTAT. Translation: CASSIQQYGAETLY. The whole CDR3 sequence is CASSIQQYGAETLYF.

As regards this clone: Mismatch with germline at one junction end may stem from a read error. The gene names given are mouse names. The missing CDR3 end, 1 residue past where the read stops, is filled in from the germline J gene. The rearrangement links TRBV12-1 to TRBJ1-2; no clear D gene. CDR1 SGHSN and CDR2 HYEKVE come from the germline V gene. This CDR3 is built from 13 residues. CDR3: CAGSLERNSDYTF. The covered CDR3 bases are TGTGCCGGCTCTCTCGAAAGAAACTCCGACTACACC.

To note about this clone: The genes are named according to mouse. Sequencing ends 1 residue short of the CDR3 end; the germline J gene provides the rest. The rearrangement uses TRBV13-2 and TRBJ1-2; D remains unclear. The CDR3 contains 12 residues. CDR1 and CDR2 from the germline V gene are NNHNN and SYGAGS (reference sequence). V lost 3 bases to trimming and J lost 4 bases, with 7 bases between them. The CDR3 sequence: CASGGGLSDYTF. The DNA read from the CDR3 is TGTGCCAGCGGTGGGGGTCTCTCCGACTACACC.

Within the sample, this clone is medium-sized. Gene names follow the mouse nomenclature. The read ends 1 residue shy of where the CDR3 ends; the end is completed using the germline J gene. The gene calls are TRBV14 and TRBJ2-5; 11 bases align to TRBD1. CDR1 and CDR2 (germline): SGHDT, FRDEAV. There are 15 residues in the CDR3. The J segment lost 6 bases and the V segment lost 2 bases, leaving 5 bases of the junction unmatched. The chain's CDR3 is CASSLEDRGLDTQYF. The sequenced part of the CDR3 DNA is TGTGCCAGCAGTTTAGAGGACAGGGGGCTCGACACCCAGTAC.

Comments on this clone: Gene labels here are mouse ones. The CDR3 bases that were read are TGTGCCAGCAGTCTGGGGTCCCAAGACACCCAGTAC. Amino acids: CASSLGSQDTQY. The whole CDR3 sequence is CASSLGSQDTQYF. This chain uses TRBV26 with TRBJ2-5; D gene ambiguous. The read terminates 1 residue before the CDR3 end, so the remaining end is supplied by the germline J gene. The ends were cut back, 2 bases at V and 2 bases at J, with 5 bases in the middle. The germline gives CDR1 KGHPV, CDR2 FQNQEV (reference sequence). CDR3 length: 13 residues.